These T cell receptor beta chains were read from a single sample in a study of regulatory T cells in long-lasting Graves disease. Each CDR3 protein is one row after TCRdb ran MiXCR on the multiplex PCR reads. The repertoire holds about 200,000 distinct CDR3 sequences, with approximately 16% as singletons. The sequencing here drew on peripheral blood mononuclear cells (PBMCs), taken at new diagnosis, from a patient treated with antithyroid drugs. Every receptor here comes from a female donor with Graves disease. Each CDR3 is given with its conserved first and last residue. A D gene is named only where the DNA matches it firmly. Clone size is shown for a subset of rows, as once, few, many or a class of expanded clone.

-	many	TRBJ2-7	TRBV20-1	13	TGCAGTGCTAGGGTACTGAGCTCCTACGAGCAGTACTTC	CSARVLSSYEQYF
TRBD1	many	TRBJ1-6	TRBV11-1	14	TGTGCCAGCAGTTACAGGGGATTGAGTTCACCCCTCCACTTT	CASSYRGLSSPLHF
TRBD1	many	TRBJ1-1	TRBV19	15	TGTGCCAGTAGTATAGCCGGGACAGGGATGTATGAAGCTTTCTTT	CASSIAGTGMYEAFF
TRBD1	-	TRBJ1-5	TRBV6-1	16	TGTGCCAGCAGTGAAGCGGCAGGGGGCGGGAATCAGCCCCAGCATTTT	CASSEAAGGGNQPQHF
TRBD1	many	TRBJ1-5	TRBV6-2/TRBV6-3	17	TGTGCCAGCAGCAACCTTGATATGACAGGGGAAAATCAGCCCCAGCATTTT	CASSNLDMTGENQPQHF
-	many	TRBJ1-2	TRBV10-2	13	TGCGCCAGCAGTGAGTCGGCAGGGGTCGGCTACACCTTC	CASSESAGVGYTF
TRBD1	many	TRBJ2-3	TRBV20-1	15	TGCAATGCTACCACAGACAGGGGCCCACGAGATACGCAGTATTTT	CNATTDRGPRDTQYF
-	many	TRBJ2-7	TRBV20-1	10	TGCAGTGCCGGGGGAGGCGAGCAGTACTTC	CSAGGGEQYF
-	many	TRBJ2-2	TRBV5-1	13	TGCGCCAGCAGGACTACGAACACCGGGGAGCTGTTTTTT	CASRTTNTGELFF
-	many	TRBJ2-5	TRBV20-1	14	TGCAGTGCTAGCAGGGGCGGGGGCCAAGAGACCCAGTACTTC	CSASRGGGQETQYF
TRBD2	many	TRBJ2-3	TRBV27	16	TGTGCCAGCAGTTACCTAGCGGGAACGGGCACAGATACGCAGTATTTT	CASSYLAGTGTDTQYF
-	many	TRBJ1-1	TRBV28	12	TGTGCCAGCAGGAACATGAACACTGAAGCTTTCTTT	CASRNMNTEAFF
TRBD1	many	TRBJ2-5	TRBV6-5	15	TGTGCCAGCAGTTACTCGGGGACAGACCAAGAGACCCAGTACTTC	CASSYSGTDQETQYF
-	-	TRBJ2-7	TRBV7-2	17	TGTGCCAGCAGCCCTCTCTTTACAGGGACTCTCTCCTACGAGCAGTACTTC	CASSPLFTGTLSYEQYF
TRBD2	many	TRBJ2-3	TRBV24-1	16	TGTGCCACCAGTGATGACCAGCGGGGTCGCACAGATACGCAGTATTTT	CATSDDQRGRTDTQYF
-	-	TRBJ1-6	TRBV2	15	TGTGCCAGCACACTCCAAGGGGGGCAAAATTCACCCCTCCACTTT	CASTLQGGQNSPLHF
-	many	TRBJ1-4	TRBV6-5	13	TGTGCCAGCAGTTTTGACAGGCAGGAAAAACTGTTTTTT	CASSFDRQEKLFF
-	many	TRBJ1-6	TRBV20-1	16	TGCAGTGCTAGACCTTCGGGAAGCTCCTATAATTCACCCCTCCACTTT	CSARPSGSSYNSPLHF
-	-	TRBJ2-3	TRBV19	15	TGTGCCAGTAGTATGGACCAATCTAGCACAGATACGCAGTATTTT	CASSMDQSSTDTQYF
TRBD2	many	TRBJ2-1	TRBV9	14	TGTGCCAGCAGCCTAGCGGGAGACTACAATGAGCAGTTCTTC	CASSLAGDYNEQFF
-	many	TRBJ2-7	TRBV20-1	14	TGCAGTGCTAGGTCGCAGGGGTCCTCCTACGAGCAGTACTTC	CSARSQGSSYEQYF
-	many	TRBJ1-5	TRBV2	13	TGTGCCAGCAGTGAAGGGCACCCATCGGCCCAGCATTTT	CASSEGHPSAQHF
TRBD2	-	TRBJ2-2	TRBV13	16	TGTGCCAGCAGCCCTAGGACTAGCGGGAGGGCCGGGGAGCTGTTTTTT	CASSPRTSGRAGELFF
-	many	TRBJ1-3	TRBV19	15	TGTGCCAGTAGTGACGAAGGGTTTTTGGGAAACACCATATATTTT	CASSDEGFLGNTIYF
-	many	TRBJ1-1	TRBV10-3	14	TGTGCCATCAGGGATCTGGGCAGGGGCACTGAAGCTTTCTTT	CAIRDLGRGTEAFF
TRBD2	-	TRBJ2-1	TRBV3-1	20	TGTGCCAGCAGCCAAGGACTGGGACTAGCTTTGGTGTTTCCCTACAATGAGCAGTTCTTC	CASSQGLGLALVFPYNEQFF
-	few	TRBJ2-3	TRBV5-1	15	TGCGCCAGCAGCTCCGTCCCCCATAGCACAGATACGCAGTATTTT	CASSSVPHSTDTQYF
-	many	TRBJ2-5	TRBV7-2	14	TGTGCCAGCAGCTTAGGACCGCGGATGGAGACCCAGTACTTC	CASSLGPRMETQYF
TRBD1	many	TRBJ2-1	TRBV12-3/TRBV12-4	18	TGTGCCAGCAGTAGCACGCACAGGGGATCGGTGACGGTCAATGAGCAGTTCTTC	CASSSTHRGSVTVNEQFF
TRBD1	many	TRBJ1-2	TRBV30	15	TGTGCCTGGAGGATCGGGACAGGGGATAGCTATGGCTACACCTTC	CAWRIGTGDSYGYTF
-	many	TRBJ1-1	TRBV6-2/TRBV6-3	14	TGTGCCAGCAGCACCATCGAGCGGGGCACTGAAGCTTTCTTT	CASSTIERGTEAFF
-	many	TRBJ2-3	TRBV24-1	15	TGTGCCACCAGTGCGGGCGGGGCAAGCACAGATACGCAGTATTTT	CATSAGGASTDTQYF
-	few	TRBJ2-1	TRBV2	11	TGTGCCAGCGGGCCATTAAATGAGCAGTTCTTC	CASGPLNEQFF
TRBD2	-	TRBJ2-2	TRBV7-9	15	TGTGCCAGCAGCTTAGCGGGAGGGATCACCGGGGAGCTGTTTTTT	CASSLAGGITGELFF
-	many	TRBJ2-7	TRBV14	13	TGTGCCAGCAGCCAAGATCTTAGGGGCCAACAGTACTTC	CASSQDLRGQQYF
-	many	TRBJ1-3	TRBV11-3	13	TGTGCCAGCAGCTTCGCAGGGGGAAACACCATATATTTT	CASSFAGGNTIYF
TRBD1	-	TRBJ1-1	TRBV12-3/TRBV12-4	14	TGTGCCAGCAGTCCGGTGGGACAGGGTGGTGAGGCTTTCTTT	CASSPVGQGGEAFF
-	-	TRBJ1-2	TRBV27	16	TGTGCCAGCAGCCGGGACGTAGACGAGGTGGACTATGGCTACACCTTC	CASSRDVDEVDYGYTF
TRBD2	many	TRBJ2-3	TRBV11-2	17	TGTGCCAGCAGCTTAGAACTAGCGGGACTTTCAACAGATACGCAGTATTTT	CASSLELAGLSTDTQYF
-	many	TRBJ2-7	TRBV30	13	TGTGCCTGGAATCGGGGATACCTCTACGAGCAGTACTTC	CAWNRGYLYEQYF
TRBD2	many	TRBJ2-1	TRBV5-5	18	TGTGCCAGCAGCGCTAGGACTAGCGGACGGAGCTCCTACAATGAGCAGTTCTTC	CASSARTSGRSSYNEQFF
-	many	TRBJ2-7	TRBV19	18	TGTGCCAGTAGTCTTAGGGCAACAGGATTCTCACTCCCCTACGAGCAGTACTTC	CASSLRATGFSLPYEQYF
TRBD2	-	TRBJ2-2	TRBV15	15	TGTGCCACCAGCTTCGGTGGGGGGGGCACCGGGGAGCTGTTTTTT	CATSFGGGGTGELFF
TRBD1	many	TRBJ2-7	TRBV12-3/TRBV12-4	9	TGTGCCCGCAGGGGGGAGCAGTACTTC	CARRGEQYF
-	many	TRBJ2-2	TRBV7-9	11	TGTGCCAGCAGGGTTGCCGGGGAGCTGTTTTTT	CASRVAGELFF
-	many	TRBJ1-2	TRBV5-1	15	TGCGCCAGCAGCTTTACAGGGACAATCGCTGGAGGCTACACCTTC	CASSFTGTIAGGYTF
TRBD2	many	TRBJ2-2	TRBV24-1	16	TGTGCCACCAGTGTTAGCGGGACACCGAACACCGGGGAGCTGTTTTTT	CATSVSGTPNTGELFF
-	many	TRBJ1-4	TRBV20-1	13	TGCAGTGCTAGGGCAGGTTTTAATGAAAAACTGTTTTTT	CSARAGFNEKLFF
-	many	TRBJ2-7	TRBV6-1	11	TGTGCCAGCAGTGAGCGGGGCGAGCAGTACTTC	CASSERGEQYF
TRBD2	many	TRBJ2-1	TRBV10-3	15	TGTGCCACTCTTGGGAGGGAGGCCCCGGACAATGAGCAGTTCTTC	CATLGREAPDNEQFF
-	many	TRBJ1-5	TRBV28	13	TGTGCCAGCAGTCCTGGGTCTGGTAAGCCCCAGCATTTT	CASSPGSGKPQHF
-	many	TRBJ1-2	TRBV6-2/TRBV6-3	12	TGTGCCAGCATCGACCGTCTTGGTGGCTACACCTTC	CASIDRLGGYTF
TRBD1	many	TRBJ2-5	TRBV29-1	13	TGCAGCGTTGCGGCCAGGGGGCAAGAGACCCAGTACTTC	CSVAARGQETQYF
-	many	TRBJ2-1	TRBV30	12	TGTGCCTGGAGCGCAACCGCCGGTGAGCAGTTCTTC	CAWSATAGEQFF
TRBD1	-	TRBJ2-1	TRBV24-1	16	TGTGCCACCAGTGAATCCGGGACAGGGATCCACAATGAGCAGTTCTTC	CATSESGTGIHNEQFF